These T cell receptor beta chains were read from a single sample in a study of blood T cell repertoires in COVID-19. Assay: immunoSEQ multiplex PCR; the TCRdb copy retains only in-frame clones and omits some. The sample lists around 230,000 clones; around 80% were seen once. The sample comprised peripheral blood. Receptors originate from a man between 35 and 55 years old who had recovered from COVID-19. CDR3s include the opening cysteine and the closing phenylalanine or tryptophan. Each record gives: CDR3 length, D gene, J gene, clone size, V gene, CDR3 DNA, CDR3 protein. D genes are given only for firm matches. The listing skips clone size in some rows; elsewhere it reads once, few, many or a size class.

14 | TRBD2 | TRBJ2-5 | . | TRBV5-1 | TGCGCCAGCACCCGGGGGGTCCCCCAAGAGACCCAGTACTTC | CASTRGVPQETQYF
12 | . | TRBJ2-3 | . | TRBV19 | TGTGCCAGTAGTATGGGCCAAGATACGCAGTATTTT | CASSMGQDTQYF
14 | . | TRBJ1-2 | . | TRBV18 | TGTGCCAGCTCACCCGAAGGGCAGGGGACTGGCTACACCTTC | CASSPEGQGTGYTF
15 | TRBD2 | TRBJ2-5 | . | TRBV11-2 | TGTGCCAGCAGCTTACAAAGCGGGAGAGGAGAGACCCAGTACTTC | CASSLQSGRGETQYF
17 | TRBD2 | TRBJ2-3 | . | TRBV6-2/TRBV6-3 | TGTGCCAGCAGTCACCCCGGACTAGCGGGCAGCACAGATACGCAGTATTTT | CASSHPGLAGSTDTQYF
12 | . | TRBJ1-1 | . | TRBV5-4 | TGTGCCAGCAGCTTGGTCGGCAGGGAAGCTTTCTTT | CASSLVGREAFF
16 | TRBD1 | TRBJ2-7 | . | TRBV4-1 | TGCGCCAGCAGCCACCTATTCCGGGGACAGTCCTACGAGCAGTACTTC | CASSHLFRGQSYEQYF
12 | . | TRBJ1-2 | . | TRBV13 | TGTGCCACCCTGGGGGCGGGCTATGGCTACACCTTC | CATLGAGYGYTF
17 | TRBD1 | TRBJ1-1 | . | TRBV18 | TGTGCCAGCTCACTGCTAGGGAGACAGGGGATGAACACTGAAGCTTTCTTT | CASSLLGRQGMNTEAFF
13 | . | TRBJ2-5 | few | TRBV2 | TGTGCCTCCGGGGCGGGGGCGCGAGAGACCCAGTACTTC | CASGAGARETQYF
14 | . | TRBJ2-3 | . | TRBV9 | TGTGCCAGTCGGCGGGACTCAAGCACAGATACGCAGTATTTT | CASRRDSSTDTQYF
17 | TRBD1 | TRBJ1-6 | . | TRBV7-2 | TGTGCCAGCAGCGTACAGGGGGCCGGGTCCTATAATTCACCCCTCCACTTT | CASSVQGAGSYNSPLHF
15 | . | TRBJ1-2 | once | TRBV27 | TGTGCCAGCAGTCCCAGGGCAGGGGTGGACTATGGCTACACCTTC | CASSPRAGVDYGYTF
13 | . | TRBJ1-1 | . | TRBV11-3 | TGTGCCAGCAGCCCAACAACGAACACTGAAGCTTTCTTT | CASSPTTNTEAFF
16 | . | TRBJ2-1 | . | TRBV5-4 | TGTGCCAGCAGCCCCGGACAGAGCAATTCCTACAATGAGCAGTTCTTC | CASSPGQSNSYNEQFF
16 | TRBD2 | TRBJ2-1 | . | TRBV5-5 | TGTGCCAGCAGCTTGGTTGGCGGGGGGGCGAGTGGTGAGCAGTTCTTC | CASSLVGGGASGEQFF
13 | . | TRBJ1-1 | . | TRBV11-2 | TGTGCCAGCAGCTTAGAGGGCGTAGCTGAAGCTTTCTTT | CASSLEGVAEAFF
16 | . | TRBJ2-3 | once | TRBV27 | TGTGCCAGCAGTTTGATGGGGGGAGGCCAGGCAGATACGCAGTATTTT | CASSLMGGGQADTQYF
14 | . | TRBJ1-2 | . | TRBV6-6 | TGTGCCAGCAGAAGACAGCAAGCTAACTATGGCTACACCTTC | CASRRQQANYGYTF
14 | . | TRBJ2-5 | . | TRBV30 | TGTGCCTGGAGTTCGTGGCAGGGCCAAGAGACCCAGTACTTC | CAWSSWQGQETQYF
16 | TRBD2 | TRBJ2-7 | . | TRBV5-5 | TGTGCCAGCAGCCCACCGGGACTAGCGGGAGGGGGCGAGCAGTACTTC | CASSPPGLAGGGEQYF
12 | . | TRBJ1-1 | . | TRBV7-9 | TGTGCCTTACAGGCCCGGAACACTGAAGCTTTCTTT | CALQARNTEAFF
15 | TRBD1 | TRBJ1-1 | few | TRBV5-1 | TGCGCCAGTTTTGACAGGGACGTTCTGGGGACTGAAGCTTTCTTT | CASFDRDVLGTEAFF
14 | TRBD1 | TRBJ1-2 | . | TRBV19 | TGTGCCAGTAGTAACACAGGGGGTGCTTATGGCTACACCTTC | CASSNTGGAYGYTF
14 | TRBD2 | TRBJ2-5 | . | TRBV5-1 | TGCGCCAGCAGCTTGGGTAGCGGGGGTGAGACCCAGTACTTC | CASSLGSGGETQYF
19 | TRBD1 | TRBJ1-4 | . | TRBV4-3 | TGCGCCAGCAGCCAAGTTCCCGACAGGGCGGCTCAGGTTAATGAAAAACTGTTTTTT | CASSQVPDRAAQVNEKLFF
15 | . | TRBJ1-5 | few | TRBV5-8 | TGTGCCAGCAGTTCCGGACTCGTCTCCAATCAGCCCCAGCATTTT | CASSSGLVSNQPQHF
15 | TRBD2 | TRBJ2-1 | . | TRBV6-6 | TGTGCCAGCAGTGACCCTAGCGGGAGGGTGTATGAGCAGTTCTTC | CASSDPSGRVYEQFF